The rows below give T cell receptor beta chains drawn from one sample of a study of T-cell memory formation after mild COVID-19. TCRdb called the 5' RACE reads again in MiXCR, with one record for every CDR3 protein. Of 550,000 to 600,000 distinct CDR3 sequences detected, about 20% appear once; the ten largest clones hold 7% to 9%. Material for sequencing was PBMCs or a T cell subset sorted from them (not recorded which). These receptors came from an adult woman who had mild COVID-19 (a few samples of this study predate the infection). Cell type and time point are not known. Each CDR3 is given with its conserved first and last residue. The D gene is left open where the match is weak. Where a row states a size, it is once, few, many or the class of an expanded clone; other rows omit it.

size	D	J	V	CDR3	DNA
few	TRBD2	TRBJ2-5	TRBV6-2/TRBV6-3	CASSFGLAGGPGETQYF	TGTGCCAGCAGTTTTGGACTAGCGGGAGGGCCGGGTGAGACCCAGTACTTC
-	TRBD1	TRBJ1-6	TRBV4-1	CASSQGSRGRSPLHF	TGCGCCAGCAGCCAAGGAAGCAGGGGGCGATCACCCCTCCACTTT
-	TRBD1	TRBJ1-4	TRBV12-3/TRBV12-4	CASSETGAGEKLFF	TGTGCCAGCAGTGAGACAGGGGCGGGTGAAAAACTGTTTTTT
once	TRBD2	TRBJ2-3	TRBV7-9	CASSIAGARDTQYF	TGTGCCAGCAGCATAGCGGGAGCTAGGGATACGCAGTATTTT
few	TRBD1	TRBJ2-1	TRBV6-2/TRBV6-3	CASSATGTGGGEQFF	TGTGCCAGCAGTGCCACCGGGACAGGGGGCGGTGAGCAGTTCTTC
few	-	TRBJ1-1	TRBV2	CASNILNTEAFF	TGTGCCAGCAACATCCTGAACACTGAAGCTTTCTTT
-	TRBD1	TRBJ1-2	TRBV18	CASSPQLGQGSLGGYTF	TGTGCCAGCTCACCCCAGCTCGGACAGGGTAGTCTAGGTGGCTACACCTTC
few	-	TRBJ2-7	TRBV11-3	CASSFTGLLPNEQYF	TGTGCCAGCAGCTTTACAGGGCTTCTACCTAACGAGCAGTACTTC
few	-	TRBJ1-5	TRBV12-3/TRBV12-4	CASSPGYQPQHF	TGTGCCAGCAGTCCCGGGTATCAGCCCCAGCATTTT
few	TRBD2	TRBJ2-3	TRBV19	CASSPGLAGPDTQYF	TGTGCCAGTAGTCCTGGACTAGCGGGCCCAGATACGCAGTATTTT
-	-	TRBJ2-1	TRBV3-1	CASSQEWGARGEQFF	TGTGCCAGCAGCCAAGAGTGGGGGGCCAGGGGTGAGCAGTTCTTC
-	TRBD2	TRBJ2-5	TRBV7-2	CASSHGRVLAGGETQYF	TGTGCCAGCAGCCATGGACGGGTACTAGCGGGAGGGGAGACCCAGTACTTC
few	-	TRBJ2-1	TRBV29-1	CSSGTSYNEQFF	TGCAGCTCTGGGACTTCTTACAATGAGCAGTTCTTC
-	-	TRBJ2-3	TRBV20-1	CSAYLASNTDTQYF	TGCAGTGCTTATCTAGCGTCGAACACAGATACGCAGTATTTT
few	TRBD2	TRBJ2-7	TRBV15	CATSRDPLAGGMGEQYF	TGTGCCACCAGCAGAGATCCCCTAGCGGGAGGAATGGGAGAGCAGTACTTC
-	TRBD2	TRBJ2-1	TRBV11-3	CASTRTSGRTYNEQFF	TGTGCCAGCACAAGGACTAGCGGGAGGACGTACAATGAGCAGTTCTTC
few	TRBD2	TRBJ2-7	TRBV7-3	CASSLAASGRASYEQYF	TGTGCCAGCAGCTTAGCGGCTAGCGGGAGGGCTTCGTACGAGCAGTACTTC
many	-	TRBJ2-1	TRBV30	CAWSSYAYEQFF	TGTGCCTGGAGTTCGTATGCTTATGAGCAGTTCTTC
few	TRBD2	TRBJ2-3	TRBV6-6	CASTIIGGAGTDTQYF	TGTGCCAGCACTATTATCGGGGGGGCAGGCACAGATACGCAGTATTTT
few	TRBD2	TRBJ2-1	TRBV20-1	CSAPSRDVRGAGNEQFF	TGCAGTGCTCCCTCCCGGGATGTGCGGGGGGCCGGGAATGAGCAGTTCTTC
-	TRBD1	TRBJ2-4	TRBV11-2	CASSLNPGQGGKNIQYF	TGTGCCAGCAGCTTGAACCCGGGACAGGGAGGCAAAAACATTCAGTACTTC
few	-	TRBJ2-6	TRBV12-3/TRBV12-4	CASSLGRTLAGANVLTF	TGTGCCAGCAGTTTAGGGCGGACCCTCGCCGGCGCCAACGTCCTGACTTTC
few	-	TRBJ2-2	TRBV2	CASGWGKNTGELFF	TGTGCCAGCGGATGGGGGAAGAACACCGGGGAGCTGTTTTTT
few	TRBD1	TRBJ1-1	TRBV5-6	CASSLTQGARAEAFF	TGTGCCAGCAGCCTAACACAGGGGGCGCGGGCTGAAGCTTTCTTT